The 29 T cell receptor beta chains listed next were all sequenced from one sample in a study of T cell repertoires in cytomegalovirus infection. TCRdb independently ran MiXCR on the reads; one entry per CDR3 protein. The sample includes 200,000 to 300,000 distinct CDR3 sequences, around an eighth of them seen just once. The sample consisted of PBMCs. Every receptor here comes from a human donor in good health (CMV status not recorded). Some clones in this sample may be carry-over from other donors' samples.

The chain recombines TRBV5-5 with TRBJ2-7, with D maybe TRBD2 (6 bases). Germline CDR1 and CDR2: SGHKS and YYEKEE (reference sequence). V was shortened by 0 bases and J by 3 bases, with 19 bases between the two germline ends. This CDR3 has 17 amino acids. CDR3 nucleotides: TGTGCCAGCAGCTTGGAAAAGGTGGGAGGTCTGAACTACGAGCAGTACTTC. This translates into CASSLEKVGGLNYEQYF.

This clonotype was seen repeatedly, ten times or more. The CDR3 sequence is CASSMGLTYEQYF. The CDR3, as DNA: TGTGCCAGCAGTATGGGACTTACCTACGAGCAGTACTTC. The V call is TRBV6-1, the J call TRBJ2-7; TRBD2 might be the D (6 bases). V gave up 5 bases and J gave up 2 bases, with 10 bases separating them. The CDR3 runs 13 residues. Per germline, CDR1 MNHNS and CDR2 SASEGT.

This clonotype was seen a handful of times. This chain joins TRBV11-3 and TRBJ1-3; D might be TRBD1 (5 bases). The germline V and J ends were trimmed by 4 bases and 0 bases, with 10 bases remaining between them. Germline values: CDR1 SGHNT, CDR2 YENEEA. The CDR3 totals 15 residues. The chain's CDR3 is CASSSGQSSGNTIYF. The CDR3 DNA reads TGTGCCAGCAGCTCAGGGCAGTCCTCTGGAAACACCATATATTTT.

This clonotype was detected only a few times. The chain is built from TRBV20-1 and TRBJ2-1, with TRBD2 matching 8 bases. V lost 3 bases and J lost 0; bases outside the gene matches: 10. Germline-derived CDR1 and CDR2 are DFQATT and SNEGSKA (reference sequence). The CDR3 is 17 residues long. The CDR3 spells CSASMSGGTPSYNEQFF. In DNA form, the CDR3 reads TGCAGTGCTAGCATGAGCGGGGGAACCCCCTCCTACAATGAGCAGTTCTTC.

This clonotype was observed many times. This chain uses TRBV29-1 with TRBJ2-7; D unresolved. V was trimmed by 5 bases and J by 2 bases, leaving 10 bases between them. There are 12 residues in the CDR3. From germline, CDR1 is SQVTM and CDR2 ANQGSEA. The CDR3, as DNA: TGCAGCGTTACACAGAGAGCCTACGAGCAGTACTTC. Its translation: CSVTQRAYEQYF.

This chain connects TRBV20-1 to TRBJ1-3; 7 bases are a match to TRBD1. The CDR3 sequence is 16 residues long. V was clipped by 5 bases and J by 1 base; unmatched bases: 11. Germline V gives CDR1 DFQATT, CDR2 SNEGSKA (reference sequence). CDR3 sequence (DNA): TGCAGTGCTTTCCCTCTCACAGGGGCATCTGGAAACACCATATATTTT. It codes for CSAFPLTGASGNTIYF.

This clonotype occurred many times. V and J are TRBV7-9 and TRBJ2-2, with 8 positions matching TRBD2. V lost 4 bases and J lost 0; bases outside the gene matches: 7. The CDR3 covers 17 residues. The germline V gene has CDR1 SEHNR and CDR2 FQNEAQ (reference sequence). CDR3 residues: CASSSRSGGTNTGELFF. The CDR3 DNA reads as TGTGCCAGCAGCTCGAGGAGCGGGGGAACGAACACCGGGGAGCTGTTTTTT.

This clonotype was observed at least ten times. The CDR3 bases are TGTGCCAGCAGCTTAAAAGCCTTTGGGAATCAGCCCCAGCATTTT. As protein: CASSLKAFGNQPQHF. The chain recombines TRBV7-2 with TRBJ1-5; D uncertain. The V and J ends lost 2 bases and 4 bases respectively, with 12 bases between them. This CDR3 is 15 amino acids long. CDR1 and CDR2 (germline): SGHTA, FQGNSA.

This chain uses TRBV14 with TRBJ1-5, with D uncertain. The CDR3 runs to 12 residues. Per the germline V gene, CDR1 is SGHDN and CDR2 is FVKESK. Trimming left V 2 bases short and J 3 bases short, with 2 bases between. The chain's CDR3 is CASSQSNQPQHF. The CDR3 DNA reads as TGTGCCAGCAGCCAATCCAATCAGCCCCAGCATTTT. Based on the CDR3 plus reference TRBV14 and TRBJ1-5, the full variable domain is EAGVTQFPSHSVIEKGQTVTLRCDPISGHDNLYWYRRVMGKEIKFLLHFVKESKQDESGMPNNRFLAERTGGTYSTLKVQPAELEDSGVYFCASSQSNQPQHFGDGTRLSIL.

Of note for this clonotype: One base away lies a much larger clone, so this may be a sequencing read error. In DNA, the CDR3 is TGTGCCTCTCACGGGGGTCTCAATGAAAAACTGTTTTTT. Translating gives CASHGGLNEKLFF. V is TRBV7-6 and J is TRBJ1-4, with D maybe TRBD1 (5 bases). V lost 11 bases and J 5 bases, leaving 15 bases between the germline ends. The germline V gene encodes CDR1 SGHVS and CDR2 FNYEAQ. The CDR3 has 13 amino acids. Supplemented by reference TRBV7-6 and TRBJ1-4, the full variable domain reads GAGVSQSPRYKVTKRGQDVALRCDPISGHVSLYWYRQALGQGPEFLTYFNYEAQQDKSGLPNDRFSAERPEGSISTLTIQRTEQRDSAMYRCASHGGLNEKLFFGSGTQLSVL.

This clonotype was counted at least ten times. The chain employs TRBV5-1 and TRBJ2-7, with D unresolved. The V gene's germline CDR1 is SGHRS and CDR2 YFSETQ. The CDR3 sequence is 14 residues long. Trimming left V 2 bases short and J 3 bases short, with 12 bases between. The chain's CDR3 is CASSLKADFYEQYF. The CDR3 region has the DNA TGCGCCAGCAGCTTAAAGGCAGACTTCTACGAGCAGTACTTC. The variable domain in full, completed from reference TRBV5-1 and TRBJ2-7, reads KAGVTQTPRYLIKTRGQQVTLSCSPISGHRSVSWYQQTPGQGLQFLFEYFSETQRNKGNFPGRFSGRQFSNSRSEMNVSTLELGDSALYLCASSLKADFYEQYFGPGTRLTVT.

This clonotype showed up just once. V gene TRBV2 combines with J gene TRBJ1-5; D uncertain. The CDR3 covers 12 residues. V gave up 3 bases and J gave up 11 bases, with 11 bases separating them. Germline loops: CDR1 SNHLY, CDR2 FYNNEI. In DNA form, the CDR3 reads TGTGCCAGCAGTGAGTCGGTCATGACCCAGCATTTT. Its translation: CASSESVMTQHF. The full variable domain, completed using reference TRBV2 and TRBJ1-5, is EPEVTQTPSHQVTQMGQEVILRCVPISNHLYFYWYRQILGQKVEFLVSFYNNEISEKSEIFDDQFSVERPDGSNFTLKIRSTKLEDSAMYFCASSESVMTQHFGDGTRLSIL.

The rearrangement uses TRBV20-1 and TRBJ2-3; D remains unclear. CDR1 is DFQATT and CDR2 is SNEGSKA in the germline V gene (reference sequence). V lost 6 bases, J lost 2 bases, and 12 bases lay in between. The CDR3 is 13 residues long. CDR3 in DNA: TGCAGTGCCCCGCGCAGGAACACAGATACGCAGTATTTT. Translated: CSAPRRNTDTQYF.

The chain combines TRBV25-1 with TRBJ2-3; 8 nucleotides agree with TRBD2. V lost 6 bases to trimming and J lost 3 bases; unmatched junction nucleotides: 8. CDR3 length: 15 residues. Germline V lookup: CDR1 MGHDK, CDR2 SYGVNS. The CDR3 DNA follows: TGTGCCAGCAGGAGTGCGGGGGGCGCGACAGATACGCAGTATTTT. Translation gives CASRSAGGATDTQYF.

The table lists this clonotype with a few counts. V is TRBV5-1 and J is TRBJ2-3, with D perhaps matching TRBD1 (6 bases). The length of the CDR3 is 16 residues. Germline V gene lookup returns CDR1 SGHRS and CDR2 YFSETQ. Trimming removed 0 bases from V and 2 bases from J, with 13 bases in between. The CDR3: CASSLELRGTTDTQYF. In nucleotides, the CDR3 is TGCGCCAGCAGCTTGGAACTTAGGGGGACCACAGATACGCAGTATTTT.

This clonotype was observed at least ten times. This rearrangement joins TRBV6-6 to TRBJ2-4; TRBD2 might be the D (5 bases). CDR1 is MNHNY and CDR2 is SVGAGI in the germline V gene (reference sequence). Between the trimmed V and J ends, which lost 5 bases and 0 bases, there was a span of 23 bases. CDR3 length equals 19 residues. The CDR3 nucleotides are TGTGCCAGCAGTAGCCACCGCGGGCTCAGTAACCTAGCCAAAAACATTCAGTACTTC. Translated: CASSSHRGLSNLAKNIQYF.

This clonotype appeared many times. This chain uses TRBV7-2 with TRBJ2-3; the match to TRBD2 covers 13 bases. The CDR3 extends over 16 amino acids. Germline lookup yields CDR1 SGHTA and CDR2 FQGNSA. J was trimmed by 6 bases and V by 4 bases; bases with no gene match: 7. The CDR3 sequence is CASSSTSGGARDTQYF. CDR3 bases: TGTGCCAGCAGCTCCACTAGCGGGGGGGCCCGGGATACGCAGTATTTT.

The genes are TRBV24-1 and TRBJ2-5; D unclear. In germline, CDR1 is KGHDR, CDR2 SFDVKD. V lost 5 bases and J lost 1, with 10 bases in between. There are 14 residues in the CDR3. The CDR3 spells CATSASTSQETQYF. The DNA for the CDR3 is TGTGCCACCAGTGCCTCGACCAGCCAAGAGACCCAGTACTTC.

This clonotype was detected ten times or more. The DNA is omitted, as the CDR3 cannot be located on it reliably, and the CDR3 follows TCRdb's listing. The V and J genes are TRBV12-3 or TRBV12-4 and TRBJ1-6; the DNA was not used to check the table's D call, TRBD1. Including both end residues, the CDR3 is 15 amino acids long. The chain's CDR3 is CASSFRARGLSPLHF.

This clonotype has at least ten counts. V is TRBV7-2 and J is TRBJ1-2; 8 bases align to TRBD1. The CDR3 has 17 residues. Per germline, CDR1 SGHTA and CDR2 FQGNSA. Trimming at V came to 1 base and at J to 0 bases, leaving 7 bases not matched to a gene. The CDR3 region is CASSLGGQARANYGYTF. In DNA form, the CDR3 reads TGTGCCAGCAGCTTAGGGGGACAGGCCCGAGCTAACTATGGCTACACCTTC.

This clonotype was seen ten or more times. This rearrangement joins TRBV11-2 to TRBJ1-1; TRBD1 agrees at 11 bases. The CDR3 runs 14 residues. The V gene end was trimmed by 7 bases and the J gene end by 5 bases; junction bases not matched to a gene: 6. Germline lookup yields CDR1 SGHAT and CDR2 FQNNGV. The CDR3 protein is CASTDRGLRTEAFF. DNA for the CDR3: TGTGCCAGCACGGACAGGGGGCTGAGGACTGAAGCTTTCTTT.

Note on this clonotype: A much larger clone differs from this one at a single base, so this may be a read error. The chain uses TRBV6-2 or TRBV6-3 and TRBJ2-7; D is perhaps TRBD1 (6 bases). V dropped 2 bases and J dropped 3 bases, with 17 bases sitting between them. The CDR3 consists of 16 residues. The germline V gene has CDR1 MNHEY and CDR2 SVGEGT. The CDR3 DNA reads TGTGCCAGCAGTTACGGGGGAGTCAGGGGTTACTACGAGCAGTACTTC. It yields the protein CASSYGGVRGYYEQYF.

The chain uses TRBV29-1 and TRBJ2-7, with D possibly being TRBD1 (7 bases). Trimming took off 6 bases at V and 6 bases at J, with 9 bases between the two ends. This CDR3 has 10 amino acids. CDR1 is SQVTM and CDR2 is ANQGSEA in the germline V gene. In DNA, the CDR3 is TGCAGCGTCCAGGGGGGCGAGCAGTACTTC. Its translation: CSVQGGEQYF.

This clonotype was counted many times. J is TRBJ2-7 and V is TRBV7-2; possibly TRBD1 for D (5 bases). The V and J ends lost 5 bases and 7 bases respectively, with 21 bases between them. Germline lookup yields CDR1 SGHTA and CDR2 FQGNSA. This CDR3 contains 15 residues. CDR3 protein: CASSTRQIGPQEQYF. As DNA, the CDR3 is TGTGCCAGCAGCACCCGACAGATTGGACCACAGGAGCAGTACTTC.

This clonotype was detected ten times or more. The rearrangement uses TRBV7-2 and TRBJ1-2; D uncertain. Germline V gene sequence: CDR1 SGHTA, CDR2 FQGNSA. CDR3 length: 15 amino acids. V lost 3 bases to trimming and J lost 2 bases, with 13 bases between them. The DNA for the CDR3 is TGTGCCAGCAGCTTCCGCGGGGTCTCAAACTATGGCTACACCTTC. Protein sequence: CASSFRGVSNYGYTF.

This clonotype was counted a few times. The CDR3 DNA reads TGTGCCAGCAGCACGGACGAGCGACGCCAGTACTTC. The encoded protein is CASSTDERRQYF. The chain recombines TRBV7-3 with TRBJ2-5, with D hard to call. Germline CDR1 reads SGHTA; CDR2 reads FQGTGA. CDR3 length equals 12 residues. Trimming took 5 bases from V and 10 from J, leaving 14 bases between them.

The chain is built from TRBV11-2 and TRBJ2-6; 10 bases align to TRBD1. V gave up 5 bases and J gave up 2 bases; unmatched junction bases: 6. In germline, CDR1 is SGHAT, CDR2 FQNNGV. The CDR3 runs to 17 residues. The DNA of the CDR3 is TGTGCCAGCAGCCCTCTCGGGACAGGGGCTGGGGCCAACGTCCTGACTTTC. Translated: CASSPLGTGAGANVLTF.

This chain uses TRBV20-1 with TRBJ2-5; no firm D call. Between the trimmed V and J ends, which lost 6 bases and 2 bases, there was a span of 7 bases. The CDR3 has 11 amino acids. Germline CDR1 reads DFQATT; CDR2 reads SNEGSKA (reference sequence). The CDR3 region has the DNA TGCAGTGCCGGCTTTCAAGAGACCCAGTACTTC. Amino acids: CSAGFQETQYF.

There are many counts of this clonotype. Written as DNA, the CDR3 is TGTGCCATCAGTGGGAGACAGGGAAAGGGCACCGGGGAGCTGTTTTTT. Translation: CAISGRQGKGTGELFF. The chain recombines TRBV10-3 with TRBJ2-2, with 7 bases fitting TRBD1. This CDR3 contains 16 residues. CDR1 and CDR2 from the germline V gene are ENHRY and SYGVKD. Trimming took 4 bases from V and 4 from J; bases not matched to a gene: 9.